These T cell receptor beta chains were read from a single sample in a study of cytomegalovirus exposure and HLA in healthy donors. The table came from immunoSEQ multiplex PCR; TCRdb's copy has only in-frame clones and leaves some out. The profile shows 150,000 to 160,000 clones, 60% to 85% of them singletons. The sequenced sample was PBMCs. These receptors were obtained from a woman between 35 and 50 years old in good health and CMV-seronegative. Both conserved end residues are trimmed from each CDR3.

12,TRBV6-5,TRBJ1-1,ASSYSAGNTEAF
12,TRBV5-1,TRBJ2-1,ASSVGQGGNEQF
14,TRBV7-8,TRBJ2-1,ASSLLGGRASNEQF
11,TRBV29-1,TRBJ2-2,SCTSGGAGELF
16,TRBV7-8,TRBJ2-5,ASSLGPGDRGKRETQY
13,TRBV5-6,TRBJ2-3,ASSLFGKSTDTQY
13,TRBV6-1,TRBJ1-5,ASRIGTGGNQPQH
13,TRBV7-8,TRBJ2-2,ASSSTSSVRGELF
12,TRBV19,TRBJ2-5,ASSMGQAVQTQY
16,TRBV9,TRBJ2-2,ASSVKSRGSANTGELF
10,TRBV2,TRBJ2-7,ASSVGTGEQY
15,TRBV19,TRBJ1-1,ASSRSRGQGENTEAF
11,TRBV6-4,TRBJ1-5,ASSETADQPQH
12,TRBV6-5,TRBJ2-1,ASSATRTYNEQF
12,TRBV6-5,TRBJ2-7,ASSYKGSQYEQY
15,TRBV19,TRBJ1-5,ATKSVSTGPSNQPQH
13,TRBV6-1,TRBJ1-4,ASSDTMDRGEKLF
12,TRBV5-4,TRBJ1-3,ASSYRGAGNTIY
13,TRBV10-3,TRBJ2-7,AISEGNTGDDEQY
12,TRBV5-1,TRBJ2-3,ASSLRGASDTQY
14,TRBV27,TRBJ2-5,ASSLFPPGGAETQY
14,TRBV29-1,TRBJ1-1,SVEDRPGTGPWEAF
13,TRBV6-5,TRBJ1-5,ASSYGSGSNQPQH
10,TRBV30,TRBJ2-2,AWTASTGELF
11,TRBV6-1,TRBJ1-4,ARGGRTNEKLF
12,TRBV6-1,TRBJ1-2,ASRMTGALYGYT
12,TRBV5-6,TRBJ2-7,ASSSGDRGYEQY
11,TRBV19,TRBJ1-1,ASSPRPNTEAF
12,TRBV11-2,TRBJ1-2,ASSPVADNYGYT
11,TRBV7-8,TRBJ1-5,ASSLADNQPQH
10,TRBV6-5,.,ASREDSYEQY
13,TRBV11-3,TRBJ1-5,ASSSNRELGQPQH
11,TRBV5-4,TRBJ2-2,ATNPWNTGELF
12,TRBV5-4,TRBJ1-2,ASSLSPGGHGYT
12,TRBV10-1,TRBJ1-3,ARRQSHSGNTIY
13,TRBV4-1,TRBJ2-1,ASSQGRGVHNEQF
13,TRBV28,TRBJ2-5,ASSLGQAGQETQY
12,TRBV7-9,TRBJ1-2,ASTYTELNYGYT
11,TRBV28,TRBJ2-5,ASSSREQETQY
13,TRBV6-1,TRBJ1-2,ASSEVTGGRYGYT
13,TRBV6-6,TRBJ2-2,ASSYSSGNTGELF
11,TRBV5-1,TRBJ2-3,ASEAASTDTQY
13,TRBV5-1,TRBJ1-1,ASSLDRGGNSEAF
7,TRBV5-1,TRBJ1-2,ARNYFYT
13,TRBV5-1,TRBJ2-7,ASSLGTGAEEEQY
13,TRBV25-1,TRBJ2-3,ASSSSSDQADTQY
13,TRBV19,TRBJ2-3,ASSRGTGSVDTQY
12,TRBV4-1,TRBJ2-7,ASSQPGGLYEQY
11,TRBV30,TRBJ2-5,ALSQGFQETQY
12,TRBV7-8,TRBJ2-2,ASSLERLDGELF
9,TRBV5-1,TRBJ2-7,ASSLFREQY
11,TRBV28,TRBJ2-1,ASSLGAYNEQF
13,TRBV28,TRBJ1-2,ASTPISGQGGGYT